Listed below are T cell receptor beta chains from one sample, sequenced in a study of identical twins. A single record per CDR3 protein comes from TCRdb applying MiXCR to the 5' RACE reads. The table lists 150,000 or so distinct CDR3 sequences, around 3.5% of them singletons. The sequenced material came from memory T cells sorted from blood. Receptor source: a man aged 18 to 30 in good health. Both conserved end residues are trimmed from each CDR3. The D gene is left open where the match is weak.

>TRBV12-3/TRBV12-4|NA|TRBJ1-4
ASSSSVATNEKLF
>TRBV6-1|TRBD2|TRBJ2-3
ASSSTSGPGDTQY
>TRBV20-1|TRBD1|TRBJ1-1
SVREGARTEAF
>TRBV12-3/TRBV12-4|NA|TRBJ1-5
ASSRDTGNNQPQH
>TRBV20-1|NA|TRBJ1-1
SARDPRAGTEAF
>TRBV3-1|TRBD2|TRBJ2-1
ASSPSWGGEQF
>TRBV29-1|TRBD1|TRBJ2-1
SVDTGQLNEQF
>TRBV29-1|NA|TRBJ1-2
SVEGGSDGYT
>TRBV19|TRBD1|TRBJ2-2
ASSTGQLNGELF
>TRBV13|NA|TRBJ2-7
ASSRLAFSYEQY
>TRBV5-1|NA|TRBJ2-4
ASSLVSENIQY
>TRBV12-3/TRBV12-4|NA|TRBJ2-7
ASSFGVEQY
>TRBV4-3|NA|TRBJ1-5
ASSQDINQPQH
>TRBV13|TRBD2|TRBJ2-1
ASSPGTSVGNEQF
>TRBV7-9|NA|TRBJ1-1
ASSLDAAEAF
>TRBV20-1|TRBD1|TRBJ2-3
SAPQGNTDTQY
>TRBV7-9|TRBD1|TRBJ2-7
ASSPHGTGVEQY